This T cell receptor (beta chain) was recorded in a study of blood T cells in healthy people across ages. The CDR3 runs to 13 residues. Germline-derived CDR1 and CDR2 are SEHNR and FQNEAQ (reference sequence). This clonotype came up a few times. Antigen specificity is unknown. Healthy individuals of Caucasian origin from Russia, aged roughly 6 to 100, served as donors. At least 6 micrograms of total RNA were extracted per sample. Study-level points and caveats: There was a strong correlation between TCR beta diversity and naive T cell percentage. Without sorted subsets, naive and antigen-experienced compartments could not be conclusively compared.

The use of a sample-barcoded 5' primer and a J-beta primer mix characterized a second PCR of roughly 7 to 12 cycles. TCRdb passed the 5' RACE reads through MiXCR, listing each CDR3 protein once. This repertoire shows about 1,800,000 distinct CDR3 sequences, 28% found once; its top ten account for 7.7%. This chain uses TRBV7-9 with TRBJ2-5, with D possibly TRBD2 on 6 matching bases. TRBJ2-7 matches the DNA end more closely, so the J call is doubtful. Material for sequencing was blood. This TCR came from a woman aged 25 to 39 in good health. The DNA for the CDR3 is TGTGCCAGCAGCTTAAACGGACTAAACGAGCAGTACTTC. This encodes CASSLNGLNEQYF.